This T cell receptor (beta chain) was identified in a study of long-term antiretroviral therapy in people with HIV (dated by TCRdb to the early 2020s). About the investigation overall: The earliest samples were collected roughly a decade before the 2015 WHO recommendation for immediate ART, at a time when ART was usually postponed until CD4 counts fell. Whether ART initiation and durable HIV suppression were associated with changes in peripheral blood TRB repertoire composition and diversity was tested in a retrospective serial study. A total of over 150 cryopreserved PBMC samples came from around 30 adults with confirmed HIV infection and were collected serially over a mean of approximately six years (range 1-12). Among the 30 to 35 participants with HIV, over nine were female. No cross-contamination during QIAcube processing was shown when test extractions of a monoclonal T-cell line were performed alongside about 30 polyclonal samples. Summary of the overall study and its limitations: ART initiation was associated with a significant increase in TRB diversity, but diversity stayed significantly below transplant donor controls even after long-term ART. HIV repertoires had narrower CDR3 length ranges than controls, and the network structure suggested an antigen-experienced repertoire that shifted only slightly toward naive after ART. The repertoire was dominated across all time points by expanded TRB clones identified before ART initiation, although this dominance was seen to fluctuate and to decrease in many PLHIV after ART. Limited PBMC availability meant only the TCR beta chain was sequenced, without alpha chain pairing. No data were available on ART adherence, viral resistance or therapy changes, limiting inferences about post-ART repertoire changes. Because pre-ART samples had limited cell numbers, unsorted PBMC were profiled rather than sorted CD4+ and CD8+ T cells. The samples were dated from about 2004 to 2017, and the ART regimens that were used may be less effective than current ART regimens.

Comments on this clone: There is no known antigen for this receptor. No base quality information exists; no much larger clone differs at one position.

The immunoSEQ hsTCRB v3.0 assay was used at survey level resolution to sequence the TRB variable region. The targeted TRB sequencing depth was roughly 40,000-55,000 T-cell genomes per sample. Pooled TRB libraries were sequenced on an Illumina MiSeq with a v3 150-cycle kit. In the paper's pipeline: Repertoire analysis was run in R within a reproducible Nextflow workflow that covered QC, data transformation and analysis. LymphoSeq2, an R package for exploring AIRR-Seq data, was used to implement custom analyses. Several samples that yielded fewer than 5000 total TRB sequences were excluded, so that approximately 200 HIV repertoires were analyzed. Among the 188 retained HIV repertoires, approximately 57 were collected before ART initiation and roughly 130 were collected after ART initiation. Each repertoire was downsampled to 5000 TRB nucleotide sequences, and summary statistics were averaged across 100 downsampling iterations. TRB sequences were retained for analysis only if CDR3 regions of at least seven amino acids were present. Diversity was assessed using a clonality score derived from Shannon entropy and using the Gini coefficient. In the repertoire networks, any two of the top 5000 CDR3 amino acid sequences were linked whenever the two sequences differed by an edit distance of one. For TRB CDR3 amino acid sequences, antigen specificity groups and MHC restriction were predicted with GLIPH2. Known CMV, EBV, HIV or tissue antigen associations were flagged by matching CDR3 amino acid sequences against VDJdb and McPAS-TCR. Pre-ART, post-ART and control groups were compared with Wilcoxon signed-rank tests and Holm-Bonferroni correction. The table comes from immuneACCESS by way of TCRdb, which keeps in-frame sequences with V and J called. Part of the clones is missing from these tables; in studies checked, under half for an unresolved V gene and the rest for unknown reasons. D and trimming were read from the DNA, whereas the V and J calls and clone size are those reported in that table. Across this sample there are 30,000 to 45,000 clones, with 80% seen only once. The biggest ten clones account for 4.5% to 6% of the sample.

At the junction V is shortened by 3 bases and J by 5 bases; bases outside the gene matches: 8. The germline V gene specifies MDHEN as CDR1 and SYDVKM as CDR2. The CDR3 spans 16 residues, from the cysteine through the phenylalanine. The DNA shown is the 48-base CDR3, in frame from base 1. To be included, a participant needed at least one PBMC sample from before ART initiation plus at least two post-ART samples. Every participant with HIV received treatment in the United States of America. Before DNA extraction, cryopreserved samples containing roughly 0.9-10 million PBMC were thawed and washed. At the time of the earliest PBMC sample, participants with HIV were aged between 23 and 54 years. Each participant contributed PBMC samples from 1-4 timepoints before ART initiation and 2-8 timepoints after ART initiation, with a median of 7 samples. For every participant, serial HIV viral load, CD4+ T-cell count, ART history and demographic data were obtained. A Qiagen kit on a QIAcube was used to extract genomic DNA from unsorted PBMC, with samples processed in batches of 12.

The sequence is built from TRBV28 and TRBJ2-3; 10 middle bases align to TRBD1. This specimen was unsorted PBMCs, taken 3.4 years after starting antiretroviral therapy. The receptor comes from a man aged 25 to 45 with HIV. DNA sequence: TGTGCCAGCAGTTTGGGGACAGGGGCTGAGGGAGATACGCAGTATTTT. Its protein is CASSLGTGAEGDTQYF.